This T cell receptor beta chain was recovered during a study of T cell responses to AZD1222 COVID-19 vaccine. Germline assignment: CDR1 MDHEN and CDR2 SYDVKM. The CDR3 sequence is 16 residues long. V lost 5 bases, J lost 3 bases, and 7 bases stayed unmatched. On this clone itself: Its antigen is undetermined.

The protocol was immunoSEQ multiplex PCR, while the TCRdb copy is restricted to in-frame clones and leaves out a portion. The sample lists approximately 100,000 clones; approximately 90% were seen once. Study results and caveats: Donors were largely white British and mainly female; clonal diversity was possibly underestimated. Just a handful of people given AZD1222 tested seropositive at baseline.

Sequences were derived from peripheral blood, sampled on day 0 of AZD1222 vaccination. This chain uses TRBV28 with TRBJ1-4, with 9 bases aligning to TRBD1. This receptor was obtained from an adult in good health. In DNA, the CDR3 is TGTGCCAGCAGTCCCCGGACAGGGGCAGCTAATGAAAAACTGTTTTTT. This gives the protein CASSPRTGAANEKLFF.